The 8 T cell receptor beta chains in this list originate from one sample, sequenced in a study of siplizumab effects on memory and regulatory T cells. Profiling relied on immunoSEQ multiplex PCR, and the TCRdb table lists in-frame clones only, not all of them. The sample records about 72,000 clones, around 90% being singletons. The specimen sequenced was CD8+ T cells sorted from blood. Receptor source: a human donor in good health.

The J gene is TRBJ1-1, the V gene TRBV5-1; unclear D gene. This CDR3 contains 14 residues. Germline-derived CDR1 and CDR2 are SGHRS and YFSETQ. V was shortened by 4 bases and J by 0 bases, with 10 bases between the two germline ends. This CDR3 is CASSPRTVNTEAFF. The CDR3 DNA sequence: TGCGCCAGCAGCCCCCGGACGGTGAACACTGAAGCTTTCTTT.

V usage is TRBV29-1 and J usage is TRBJ2-7, with 12 bases lining up with TRBD1. V trimming: 1 base; J trimming: 7 bases; junction bases outside the gene matches: 8. The CDR3 totals 15 residues. Germline V gene lookup returns CDR1 SQVTM and CDR2 ANQGSEA. The CDR3 protein is CSVEGDRGLYREQYF. The CDR3 DNA reads TGCAGCGTTGAAGGGGACAGGGGGCTGTATCGGGAGCAGTACTTC.

The CDR3 loop reads CASSPWTGGVRNYGYTF. CDR3 DNA: TGTGCCAGCAGTCCTTGGACAGGGGGCGTCCGTAACTATGGCTACACCTTC. V gene TRBV27 combines with J gene TRBJ1-2; 11 nucleotides line up with TRBD1. After removal of 5 bases from V and 1 base from J, the junction contained 9 bases not matched to a gene. This CDR3 spans 17 amino acids. The germline CDR1 and CDR2 sequences are MNHEY and SMNVEV (reference sequence).

V gene TRBV19 combines with J gene TRBJ2-5; TRBD2 aligns across 10 bases. In germline, CDR1 is LNHDA, CDR2 SQIVND (reference sequence). The CDR3 has 14 residues. V dropped 2 bases and J dropped 5; count of bases not matched to a gene: 2. In DNA form, the CDR3 reads TGTGCCAGTAGTATAATGGGACTAGCGGAGACCCAGTACTTC. Amino acids: CASSIMGLAETQYF. Supplemented by reference TRBV19 and TRBJ2-5, the full variable domain reads DGGITQSPKYLFRKEGQNVTLSCEQNLNHDAMYWYRQDPGQGLRLIYYSQIVNDFQKGDIAEGYSVSREKKESFPLTVTSAQKNPTAFYLCASSIMGLAETQYFGPGTRLLVL.

V and J are TRBV30 and TRBJ2-2; TRBD1 matches at 8 bases. The CDR3 covers 17 residues. Germline V gene lookup returns CDR1 GTSNPN and CDR2 SVGIG (reference sequence). With 4 bases clipped from V and 0 bases from J, the junction kept 10 bases outside the gene matches. The DNA for the CDR3 is TGTGCCTGGACCCCAGGACAGGGATCCGCGAACACCGGGGAGCTGTTTTTT. Its translation: CAWTPGQGSANTGELFF.

This chain links TRBV6-5 with TRBJ2-7; TRBD2 might be the D (7 bases). This CDR3 spans 13 amino acids. Germline loops: CDR1 MNHEY, CDR2 SVGAGI. V gave up 6 bases and J gave up 7 bases, with 16 bases separating them. In nucleotides, the CDR3 is TGTGCCAGCAGCCAACGGGGGGCGGGGGAGCAGTACTTC. This translates into CASSQRGAGEQYF.

The V and J genes are TRBV5-1 and TRBJ2-5; D may be TRBD2 (6 bases). The CDR3 consists of 14 residues. In germline, CDR1 is SGHRS, CDR2 YFSETQ. Trimming cost V 3 bases and J 4 bases, with 13 bases left between them. DNA of the CDR3: TGCGCCAGCAGCTCCGGGCAGGGAGGAGAGACCCAGTACTTC. It encodes CASSSGQGGETQYF. Full variable domain (remainder filled in from reference TRBV5-1 and TRBJ2-5): KAGVTQTPRYLIKTRGQQVTLSCSPISGHRSVSWYQQTPGQGLQFLFEYFSETQRNKGNFPGRFSGRQFSNSRSEMNVSTLELGDSALYLCASSSGQGGETQYFGPGTRLLVL.

The rearrangement links TRBV9 to TRBJ1-6; the match to TRBD1 covers 8 bases. The CDR3 is made up of 15 amino acids. V shed 3 bases and J 9 bases; nucleotides not matched to a gene: 8. Germline CDR1 is SGDLS and CDR2 is YYNGEE. The CDR3 sequence is CASSEDREASSPLHF. The CDR3 bases are TGTGCCAGCAGCGAGGACAGGGAGGCTTCTTCACCCCTCCACTTT.